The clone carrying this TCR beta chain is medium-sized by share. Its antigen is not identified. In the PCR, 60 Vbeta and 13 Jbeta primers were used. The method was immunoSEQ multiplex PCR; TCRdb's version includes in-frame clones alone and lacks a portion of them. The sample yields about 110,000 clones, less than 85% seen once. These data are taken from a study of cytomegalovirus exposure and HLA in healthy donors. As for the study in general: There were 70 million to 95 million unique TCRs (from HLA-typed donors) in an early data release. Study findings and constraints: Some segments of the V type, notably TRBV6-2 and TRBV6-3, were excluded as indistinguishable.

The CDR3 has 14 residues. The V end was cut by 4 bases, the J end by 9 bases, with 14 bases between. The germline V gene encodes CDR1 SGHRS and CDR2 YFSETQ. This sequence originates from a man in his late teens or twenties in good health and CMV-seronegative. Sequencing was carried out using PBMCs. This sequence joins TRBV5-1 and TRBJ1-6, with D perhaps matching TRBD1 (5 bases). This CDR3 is CASSDDPTVSPLHF. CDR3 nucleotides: TGCGCCAGCAGCGACGACCCGACAGTTTCACCCCTCCACTTT.